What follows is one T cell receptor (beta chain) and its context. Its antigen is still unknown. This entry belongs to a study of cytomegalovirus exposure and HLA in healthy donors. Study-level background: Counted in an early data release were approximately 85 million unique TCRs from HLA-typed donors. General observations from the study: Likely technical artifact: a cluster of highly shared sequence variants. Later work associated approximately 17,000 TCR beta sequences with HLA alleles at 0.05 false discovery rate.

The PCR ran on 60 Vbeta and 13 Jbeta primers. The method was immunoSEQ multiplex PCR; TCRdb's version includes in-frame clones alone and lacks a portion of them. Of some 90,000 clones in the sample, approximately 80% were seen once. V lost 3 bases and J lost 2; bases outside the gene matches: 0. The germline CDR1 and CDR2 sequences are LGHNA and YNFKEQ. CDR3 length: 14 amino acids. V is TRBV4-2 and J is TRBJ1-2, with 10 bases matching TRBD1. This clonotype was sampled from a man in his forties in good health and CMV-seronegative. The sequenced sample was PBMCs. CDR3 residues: CASSQTGGNYGYTF. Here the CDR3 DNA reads TGTGCCAGCAGCCAGACAGGGGGCAACTATGGCTACACCTTC.